This T cell receptor (beta chain) derives from a study of human T cells and chemical hapten exposure. At the level of the study: Small volume differences among pooled libraries mainly caused per-sample TCR yield variation.

Original handling: A typical sample had 75,000 to 100,000 TCRs, with about 20,000 to 700,000 overall. In TCRdb, the 5' RACE reads were re-called with MiXCR into one record per CDR3 protein. TCRdb's processing, not the authors' own work, is the source of the V and J calls. Among about 81,000 distinct CDR3 sequences listed, approximately 7.7% were seen once. Total RNA extraction was carried out from unfractionated whole blood. Germline CDR1 and CDR2: ENHRY and SYGVKD. The CDR3 length is 15 residues. The J segment lost 3 bases and the V segment lost 10 bases, leaving 10 bases of the junction unmatched. This clonotype was found many times.

This sequence originates from a male donor in good health. The chain recombines TRBV10-3 with TRBJ2-2; TRBD2 aligns across 8 bases. The CDR3 DNA sequence: TGTGCCAGCACAACCGGGACTAGAGACACCGGGGAGCTGTTTTTT. As protein: CASTTGTRDTGELFF.